This TCR beta chain comes out of a study of T cell responses to AZD1222 COVID-19 vaccine. Whole-study results and caveats: White British donors predominated, females outnumbered males, and clonal diversity was possibly underestimated. The number of AZD1222 recipients seropositive at baseline was only five or six. Repertoire sampling occurred only after the peak T cell response.

Germline trimming cut 1 base from V and 2 bases from J; bases unmatched to any gene: 11. CDR1 is LNHDA, CDR2 SQIVND, per germline (reference sequence). The CDR3 runs 18 residues. TCRdb's copy holds only in-frame clones and misses some; the assay was immunoSEQ multiplex PCR. The table lists around 80,000 clones, 91% of them singletons. On this clone: The antigen is unknown.

V is TRBV19 and J is TRBJ1-2, with 9 bases fitting TRBD1. Sequences were derived from peripheral blood, sampled 28 days after the second AZD1222 dose. This receptor was identified in an adult who received the AZD1222 COVID-19 vaccine. CDR3 bases: TGTGCCAGTAGTATAGGGGACAGGGCCGTCCTTCGAAACTATGGCTACACCTTC. This sequence encodes CASSIGDRAVLRNYGYTF.